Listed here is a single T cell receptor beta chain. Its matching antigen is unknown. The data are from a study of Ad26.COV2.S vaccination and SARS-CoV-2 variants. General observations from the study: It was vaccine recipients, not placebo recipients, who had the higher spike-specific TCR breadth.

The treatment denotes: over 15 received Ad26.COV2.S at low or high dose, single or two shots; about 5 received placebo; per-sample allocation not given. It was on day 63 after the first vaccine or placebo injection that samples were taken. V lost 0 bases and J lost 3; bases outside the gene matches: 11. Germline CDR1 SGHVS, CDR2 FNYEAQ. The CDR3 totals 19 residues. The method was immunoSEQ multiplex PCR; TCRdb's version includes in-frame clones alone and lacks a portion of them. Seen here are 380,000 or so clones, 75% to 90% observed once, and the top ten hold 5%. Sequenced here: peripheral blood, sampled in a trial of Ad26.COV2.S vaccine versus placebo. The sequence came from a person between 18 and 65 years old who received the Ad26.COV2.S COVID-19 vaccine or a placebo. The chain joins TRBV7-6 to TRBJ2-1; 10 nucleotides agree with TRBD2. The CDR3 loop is CASSLARSSGRFLYNEQFF. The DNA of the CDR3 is TGTGCCAGCAGCTTAGCCAGAAGTAGCGGGAGGTTTCTCTACAATGAGCAGTTCTTC. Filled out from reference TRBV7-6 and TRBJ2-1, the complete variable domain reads GAGVSQSPRYKVTKRGQDVALRCDPISGHVSLYWYRQALGQGPEFLTYFNYEAQQDKSGLPNDRFSAERPEGSISTLTIQRTEQRDSAMYRCASSLARSSGRFLYNEQFFGPGTRLTVL.